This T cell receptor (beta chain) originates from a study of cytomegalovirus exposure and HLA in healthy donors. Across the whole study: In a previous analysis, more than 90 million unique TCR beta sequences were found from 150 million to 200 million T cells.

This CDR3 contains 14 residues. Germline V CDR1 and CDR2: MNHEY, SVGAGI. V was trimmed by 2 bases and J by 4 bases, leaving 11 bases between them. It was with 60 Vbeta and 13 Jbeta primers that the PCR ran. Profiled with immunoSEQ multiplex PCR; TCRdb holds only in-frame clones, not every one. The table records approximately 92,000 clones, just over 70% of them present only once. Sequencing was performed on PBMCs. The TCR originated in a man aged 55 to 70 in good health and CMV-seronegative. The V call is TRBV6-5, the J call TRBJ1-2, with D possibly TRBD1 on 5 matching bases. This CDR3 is CASSYRGGTYGYTF. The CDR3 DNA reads TGTGCCAGCAGTTACAGGGGCGGAACCTATGGCTACACCTTC.